This T cell receptor beta chain was profiled in a study of post-analysis software for immune sequencing data. Prepared TCR beta cDNA libraries contained unique molecular identifiers. TCRdb fed the PCR reads into MiXCR, producing one record per CDR3 protein. The table lists approximately 730,000 distinct CDR3 sequences, 35% to 55% of them singletons, with roughly 4.9% in the top ten. On this clonotype itself: What it binds is unknown.

CDR3 length: 14 amino acids. CDR1 and CDR2 from the germline V gene are DFQATT and SNEGSKA (reference sequence). V lost 0 bases and J 10 bases, leaving 15 bases between the germline ends. Notes on the study in general: Compared with controls, patients had more of five TRBV segments, including TRBV5-6, TRBV5-1 and TRBV20-1.

This chain uses TRBV20-1 with TRBJ1-4; D is unresolved. This clonotype originated in a girl aged 5 to 17 with multiple sclerosis. Sequences were obtained from blood. The CDR3 reads CSARDFIGPGKLFF. Written as DNA, the CDR3 is TGCAGTGCTAGAGATTTCATAGGACCAGGAAAACTGTTTTTT.